The 30 T cell receptor beta chains given below trace back to one sample, sequenced in a study of T cell changes during pregnancy in multiple sclerosis (dated by TCRdb to 2018 to 2020). The library was obtained by the immunoSEQ multiplex PCR assay. What TCRdb holds here is the immuneACCESS table cut down to in-frame rearrangements. Part of the clones is not present; checked against another copy, under half of the missing clones reflect an unresolved V gene, and the others are unexplained. This sample lists approximately 110,000 clones; roughly 92% were detected once. About 3% of the sample is in the top ten clones. The sequencing used peripheral blood, collected after pregnancy. The origin of the receptors is a female donor with multiple sclerosis, enrolled in a pregnancy study.

A note on this clone: A junction boundary mismatches the germline segment, possibly from a read error. CDR3 sequence (DNA): TGTGCTAGCAGCCTGGGGCAGTCAAGTTCCGATACGCAGTATTTT. This sequence encodes CASSLGQSSSDTQYF. This chain joins TRBV7-7 and TRBJ2-3, with D possibly TRBD1 on 5 matching bases. There are 15 residues in the CDR3. Germline V gene sequence: CDR1 SSHAT, CDR2 FNYEAQ (reference sequence).

The chain uses TRBV6-5 and TRBJ2-5; TRBD1 matches 9 bases. J was trimmed by 5 bases and V by 0 bases; bases with no gene match: 7. This CDR3 spans 16 amino acids. Germline CDR1 and CDR2: MNHEY and SVGAGI. CDR3 bases: TGTGCCAGCAGTTACTCCCCACAGGGGGCGCGGGAGACCCAGTACTTC. This translates into CASSYSPQGARETQYF.

The chain recombines TRBV27 with TRBJ2-7; D perhaps matches TRBD2 (5 bases). The V gene's germline CDR1 is MNHEY and CDR2 SMNVEV (reference sequence). The CDR3 has 12 residues. The V end lost 5 bases, the J end lost 7 bases, and 12 bases lay between the germline ends. The CDR3 DNA sequence: TGTGCCAGCAGTAGCCTGGGAGAAGAGCAGTACTTC. This gives the protein CASSSLGEEQYF.

The V and J genes are TRBV27 and TRBJ1-5, with TRBD1 identical over 12 bases. The length of the CDR3 is 16 residues. The J segment lost 6 bases and the V segment lost 1 base, leaving 4 bases of the junction unmatched. CDR1 and CDR2 (germline): MNHEY, SMNVEV (reference sequence). The chain's CDR3 is CASSLYGTGGFQPQHF. The CDR3 DNA is TGTGCCAGCAGTTTATATGGGACAGGGGGCTTTCAGCCCCAGCATTTT.

The rearrangement joins TRBV5-1 to TRBJ2-7; D may be TRBD1 (5 bases). The CDR3 totals 14 residues. Germline V gene lookup returns CDR1 SGHRS and CDR2 YFSETQ. Trimming pared 4 bases from V and 0 bases from J, leaving 11 bases between. The CDR3, as DNA: TGCGCCAGCAGCGGCCGACAGCGCTCCTACGAGCAGTACTTC. Protein: CASSGRQRSYEQYF. Full variable domain (outside the CDR3, taken from reference TRBV5-1 and TRBJ2-7): KAGVTQTPRYLIKTRGQQVTLSCSPISGHRSVSWYQQTPGQGLQFLFEYFSETQRNKGNFPGRFSGRQFSNSRSEMNVSTLELGDSALYLCASSGRQRSYEQYFGPGTRLTVT.

The gene calls are TRBV7-3 and TRBJ2-1; D is uncertain. Germline lookup yields CDR1 SGHTA and CDR2 FQGTGA. The V gene lost 2 bases and the J gene lost 2 bases, with 13 bases spanning the gap. The CDR3 runs to 16 residues. The CDR3, as DNA: TGTGCCAGCAGCTTAGATGGGCGAAGAACCTACAATGAGCAGTTCTTC. Translated, it gives CASSLDGRRTYNEQFF.

The CDR3 DNA sequence: TGTGCCAGCAGTGATCCAGGGGGCGGTTTAGATACGCAGTATTTT. Encoded protein: CASSDPGGGLDTQYF. The rearrangement uses TRBV6-6 and TRBJ2-3; 8 bases line up with TRBD1. Trimming removed 5 bases from V and 5 bases from J; junction bases left unmatched: 9. The CDR3 consists of 15 residues. CDR1 and CDR2 (germline): MNHNY, SVGAGI (reference sequence).

J is TRBJ1-1 and V is TRBV6-5, with D unresolved. There are 15 residues in the CDR3. Germline V gives CDR1 MNHEY, CDR2 SVGAGI. V lost 5 bases and J lost 2, with 15 bases in between. This chain's CDR3 is CASSPSSGRNTEAFF. For the CDR3, the DNA is TGTGCCAGCAGTCCTTCCTCCGGGAGAAACACTGAAGCTTTCTTT.

The chain joins TRBV29-1 to TRBJ1-4; tentatively, D is TRBD1 (6 bases). Germline-derived CDR1 and CDR2 are SQVTM and ANQGSEA. V was cut by 7 bases and J by 4 bases, with 10 bases left in between. This CDR3 is built from 12 residues. CDR3 region: CSARQVNEKLFF. DNA for the CDR3: TGCAGCGCAAGACAGGTTAATGAAAAACTGTTTTTT.

The V gene is TRBV7-9, the J gene TRBJ2-1, with D possibly matching TRBD1 (6 bases). V shed 4 bases and J shed 5 bases, with 21 bases lying between them. The germline V gene has CDR1 SEHNR and CDR2 FQNEAQ (reference sequence). The CDR3 covers 17 residues. Here the CDR3 reads CASSSTPSRTENNEQFF. The CDR3 DNA follows: TGTGCCAGCAGCTCGACCCCCTCCCGGACAGAGAACAATGAGCAGTTCTTC.

This chain links TRBV13 with TRBJ2-1, with 7 positions matching TRBD2. With V trimmed by 0 bases and J by 5 bases, 4 bases remained unmatched. The CDR3 has 15 amino acids. Per germline, CDR1 PRHDT and CDR2 FYEKMQ (reference sequence). The CDR3 here is CASSLGGGTHNEQFF. CDR3 sequence (DNA): TGTGCCAGCAGCTTAGGGGGGGGGACTCACAATGAGCAGTTCTTC.

The J gene is TRBJ2-5, the V gene TRBV19; TRBD2 matches at 11 bases. The CDR3 length is 18 residues. CDR1 is LNHDA and CDR2 is SQIVND in the germline V gene (reference sequence). The ends lost 3 bases at V and 2 bases at J; junction bases unmatched: 11. The CDR3 nucleotides read TGTGCCAGTAGTATGATAGCGGGGGGGCTTATCTTTCAAGAGACCCAGTACTTC. Translation: CASSMIAGGLIFQETQYF.

V usage is TRBV9 and J usage is TRBJ1-1; 7 bases line up with TRBD1. Germline trimming cut 3 bases from V and 5 bases from J; bases unmatched to any gene: 7. There are 14 residues in the CDR3. CDR1 SGDLS and CDR2 YYNGEE come from the germline V gene. CDR3 region: CASSGSGQATEAFF. The CDR3 DNA sequence: TGTGCCAGCAGCGGATCAGGACAGGCGACTGAAGCTTTCTTT.

V usage is TRBV27 and J usage is TRBJ1-5; D is unclear. The CDR3 has 13 amino acids. In germline, CDR1 is MNHEY, CDR2 SMNVEV (reference sequence). V lost 0 bases and J lost 6, with 6 bases in between. The CDR3 is CASSLSFRQPQHF. The CDR3 bases are TGTGCCAGCAGTTTATCTTTTCGTCAGCCCCAGCATTTT.

This chain connects TRBV27 to TRBJ2-1; 7 bases match TRBD1. The CDR3 length is 15 residues. The trim removed 4 bases at V and 4 bases at J, leaving 7 bases unmatched. The germline CDR1 and CDR2 sequences are MNHEY and SMNVEV (reference sequence). Here the CDR3 DNA reads TGTGCCAGCAGTTCACAGGGGCCCCGGTACAATGAGCAGTTCTTC. Encoded protein: CASSSQGPRYNEQFF.

The chain links TRBV27 to TRBJ2-7; a weak D match, TRBD2 (6 bases). V was cut by 5 bases and J by 1 base, with 12 bases left in between. Germline V gene data show CDR1 as MNHEY and CDR2 as SMNVEV (reference sequence). There are 14 residues in the CDR3. CDR3 sequence (DNA): TGTGCCAGCAGTCTCTTGACTAGTTCCTACGAGCAGTACTTC. This sequence encodes CASSLLTSSYEQYF.

This chain joins TRBV25-1 and TRBJ2-3; tentatively, D is TRBD2 (6 bases). Germline CDR1 MGHDK, CDR2 SYGVNS. Trimming pared 5 bases from V and 4 bases from J, leaving 19 bases between. This CDR3 comprises 16 residues. CDR3 protein: CASSTHGSLLADTQYF. CDR3 DNA: TGTGCCAGCAGTACTCACGGGAGTCTGTTGGCAGATACGCAGTATTTT.

The V gene is TRBV9, the J gene TRBJ1-3, with a tentative D call TRBD1 (5 bases). Per the germline V gene, CDR1 is SGDLS and CDR2 is YYNGEE. V lost 7 bases, J lost 2 bases, and 19 bases lay in between. The CDR3 has 16 residues. CDR3 coding DNA: TGTGCCAGCCGGGGCGCCCCCGGGGGGACTGGAAACACCATATATTTT. Translation: CASRGAPGGTGNTIYF. Complete variable domain (other parts from reference TRBV9 and TRBJ1-3): DSGVTQTPKHLITATGQRVTLRCSPRSGDLSVYWYQQSLDQGLQFLIQYYNGEERAKGNILERFSAQQFPDLHSELNLSSLELGDSALYFCASRGAPGGTGNTIYFGEGSWLTVV.

The CDR3 region has the DNA TGTGCCAGCAGTGAAGGGCAGGTAGTCGGACAGCCCCAGCATTTT. It yields the protein CASSEGQVVGQPQHF. The chain uses TRBV2 and TRBJ1-5; D is unresolved. Germline lookup yields CDR1 SNHLY and CDR2 FYNNEI. The V end was cut by 1 base, the J end by 7 bases, with 14 bases between. This CDR3 has 15 amino acids.

The V call is TRBV7-9, the J call TRBJ1-1; 8 nucleotides align to TRBD1. Per the germline V gene, CDR1 is SEHNR and CDR2 is FQNEAQ (reference sequence). The CDR3 extends over 15 amino acids. V shed 5 bases, J shed 10 bases, and the junction held 15 bases outside the gene matches. The DNA for the CDR3 is TGTGCCAGCAGCCTCGGATTCGACAGGGGCCTGGGAGCTTTCTTT. Protein sequence: CASSLGFDRGLGAFF. Drawing the rest from reference TRBV7-9 and TRBJ1-1, the complete variable domain is DTGVSQNPRHKITKRGQNVTFRCDPISEHNRLYWYRQTLGQGPEFLTYFQNEAQLEKSRLLSDRFSAERPKGSFSTLEIQRTEQGDSAMYLCASSLGFDRGLGAFFGQGTRLTVV.

The genes are TRBV14 and TRBJ1-5, with 11 bases matching TRBD1. Trimming took 4 bases from V and 9 from J; bases not matched to a gene: 2. Germline V lookup: CDR1 SGHDN, CDR2 FVKESK. This CDR3 spans 13 amino acids. CDR3 protein: CASSPDRGRPQHF. CDR3 sequence (DNA): TGTGCCAGCAGCCCGGACAGGGGGCGGCCCCAGCATTTT. Based on the CDR3 plus reference TRBV14 and TRBJ1-5, the full variable domain is EAGVTQFPSHSVIEKGQTVTLRCDPISGHDNLYWYRRVMGKEIKFLLHFVKESKQDESGMPNNRFLAERTGGTYSTLKVQPAELEDSGVYFCASSPDRGRPQHFGDGTRLSIL.

CDR3 bases: TGTGCCAGCAAGGGGAGGGGGAACACTGAAGCTTTCTTT. It yields the protein CASKGRGNTEAFF. V and J are TRBV5-6 and TRBJ1-1; TRBD1 is a possible D gene (5 bases). V shed 6 bases and J shed 1 base, with 10 bases lying between them. In germline, CDR1 is SGHDT, CDR2 YYEEEE. The CDR3 spans 13 residues. Full variable domain (outside the CDR3, taken from reference TRBV5-6 and TRBJ1-1): DAGVTQSPTHLIKTRGQQVTLRCSPKSGHDTVSWYQQALGQGPQFIFQYYEEEERQRGNFPDRFSGHQFPNYSSELNVNALLLGDSALYLCASKGRGNTEAFFGQGTRLTVV.

In the case of this clone: An end of the junction differs from the germline gene, which may be a read error. The rearrangement uses TRBV20-1 and TRBJ1-2; 7 bases line up with TRBD1. Per germline, CDR1 DFQATT and CDR2 SNEGSKA (reference sequence). CDR3 length equals 11 residues. The CDR3 sequence: CSASAGGKNAF. CDR3 bases: TGCAGTGCTAGTGCAGGGGGTAAGAACGCCTTC.

This chain joins TRBV2 and TRBJ1-5, with D unclear. Trimming stripped 7 bases from V and 0 bases from J, with 10 bases between. CDR1 and CDR2 (germline): SNHLY, FYNNEI. The CDR3 length is 14 residues. CDR3 loop: CASTRDYSNQPQHF. CDR3 nucleotides: TGTGCCAGCACCAGAGACTATAGCAATCAGCCCCAGCATTTT.

This chain connects TRBV9 to TRBJ1-5; 9 nucleotides match TRBD1. Germline CDR1 SGDLS, CDR2 YYNGEE. Trimming removed 4 bases from V and 5 bases from J; junction bases left unmatched: 7. The CDR3 is 15 residues long. CDR3 coding DNA: TGTGCCAGCAGCCCCGGGGACAGGGAAGATCAGCCCCAGCATTTT. Its protein product is CASSPGDREDQPQHF.

V and J are TRBV2 and TRBJ2-3; D is possibly TRBD1 (6 bases). The CDR3 extends over 14 amino acids. The germline V gene has CDR1 SNHLY and CDR2 FYNNEI. The CDR3 coding sequence is TGTGCTGGAGAAACGGGACATCCCACAGATACGCAGTATTTT. Protein: CAGETGHPTDTQYF.

V gene TRBV19 combines with J gene TRBJ2-2; 7 bases align to TRBD2. Germline CDR1 LNHDA, CDR2 SQIVND (reference sequence). The V gene end was trimmed by 4 bases and the J gene end by 7 bases; junction bases not matched to a gene: 6. This CDR3 contains 14 residues. CDR3 in DNA: TGTGCCAGTAGTACAACCGGGGGGTACGGGGAGCTGTTTTTT. This sequence encodes CASSTTGGYGELFF.

The chain uses TRBV6-1 and TRBJ2-7; TRBD2 matches 7 bases. Germline V gene lookup returns CDR1 MNHNS and CDR2 SASEGT. CDR3 length equals 15 residues. The junction had 7 bases not matched to a gene; V was cut back by 2 bases and J by 3 bases. CDR3 sequence: CASSETAGVGYEQYF. CDR3 coding DNA: TGTGCCAGCAGTGAAACGGCGGGGGTAGGCTACGAGCAGTACTTC.

The genes are TRBV5-1 and TRBJ2-7; 9 nucleotides match TRBD1. CDR1 and CDR2 (germline): SGHRS, YFSETQ. J lost 3 bases, V lost 4 bases, and 17 bases had no gene match. This CDR3 has 18 residues. The CDR3 DNA sequence: TGCGCCAGCAGCCTACAGGGGGCTATGGCGGGGGTCCACTACGAGCAGTACTTC. Translating gives CASSLQGAMAGVHYEQYF.

V is TRBV6-5 and J is TRBJ2-3; 10 bases agree with TRBD2. V shed 5 bases and J 5 bases; nucleotides not matched to a gene: 7. This CDR3 has 15 residues. The germline V gene has CDR1 MNHEY and CDR2 SVGAGI. CDR3 region: CASSPQRGGRDTQYF. In DNA form, the CDR3 reads TGTGCCAGCAGTCCGCAGCGGGGGGGCAGAGATACGCAGTATTTT.